These 5 T cell receptor beta chains came from one sample sequenced in a study of T cells in Graves' hyperthyroidism and ophthalmopathy. The source material, RNA transcripts, was used to amplify TCR beta CDR3 regions. Primed by the HTBI set, a first-round RT-PCR was run on the TCR CDR3. TCRdb recomputed calls from the multiplex PCR reads with MiXCR, one row per CDR3 protein. Of fewer than 650,000 distinct CDR3 sequences detected, over 12% appear once; the ten largest clones hold about 7%. The sequenced sample was blood. These receptors were taken from a woman under 30 with Graves' ophthalmopathy.

Ten or more counts support this clonotype. This chain connects TRBV27 to TRBJ1-2; no firm D call. CDR3 size: 13 residues. The ends were cut back, 7 bases at V and 9 bases at J, with 18 bases in the middle. CDR1 and CDR2 (germline): MNHEY, SMNVEV (reference sequence). The CDR3 DNA reads TGTGCCAGCACGGGCAGCCTCGCGAGAAGCTACACCTTC. Protein: CASTGSLARSYTF.

This clonotype was detected many times. The rearrangement links TRBV7-3 to TRBJ2-4, with D perhaps TRBD1 (5 bases). The CDR3 spans 13 residues. In germline, CDR1 is SGHTA, CDR2 FQGTGA. Trimming took off 5 bases at V and 9 bases at J, with 14 bases between the two ends. CDR3 sequence: CASSPTTEPIQYF. CDR3 DNA: TGTGCCAGCAGCCCAACGACAGAACCCATTCAGTACTTC.

This clonotype was detected ten times or more. The rearrangement links TRBV12-3 or TRBV12-4 to TRBJ2-5, with 12 bases lining up with TRBD1. The CDR3 is made up of 16 amino acids. With V trimmed by 3 bases and J by 5 bases, 7 bases remained unmatched. The CDR3, as DNA: TGTGCCAGCAGTTTTAGGGGGACAGGGGGCAAGGAGACCCAGTACTTC. It specifies CASSFRGTGGKETQYF.

This clonotype was seen ten or more times. The genes are TRBV10-3 and TRBJ2-7; the D gene is possibly TRBD1 (5 bases). Trimming took 8 bases from V and 7 from J, leaving 21 bases between them. CDR1 ENHRY and CDR2 SYGVKD come from the germline V gene. CDR3 length equals 14 residues. CDR3 nucleotide sequence: TGTGCCATCGGGGCGACACAATCCTCGGAGGAGCAGTACTTC. Its translation is CAIGATQSSEEQYF.

This clonotype was picked up a small number of times. V is TRBV6-4 and J is TRBJ2-3; 7 nucleotides align to TRBD1. Germline trimming cut 8 bases from V and 2 bases from J; bases unmatched to any gene: 13. CDR1 MRHNA and CDR2 SNTAGT come from the germline V gene. CDR3 length: 16 residues. The CDR3 reads CASYTQGNLSTDTQYF. The CDR3, as DNA: TGTGCCAGCTATACACAGGGGAACCTTTCCACAGATACGCAGTATTTT.